This T cell receptor beta chain is drawn from a study of control samples from healthy donors and cancer patients. Data came from immunoSEQ multiplex PCR; TCRdb stores just in-frame clones and leaves some out. The sample shows 400,000 to 500,000 clones, around 90% of them seen only once. The clonotype was recovered from a man aged 35 to 55 with head and neck cancer. The sample comprised PBMCs.

The CDR3 region is CASSQGGLYGYTF. CDR3 DNA: TGTGCCAGCAGCCAGGGGGGGCTCTATGGCTACACCTTC. This chain joins TRBV3-1 (or the pseudogene TRBV3-2) and TRBJ1-2; D is perhaps TRBD1 (6 bases). CDR1 is LGHDT and CDR2 is YNNKEL in the germline V gene (reference sequence). Between the trimmed V and J ends, which lost 3 bases and 4 bases, there was a span of 9 bases. The CDR3 has 13 amino acids.